A single sample gave rise to the 21 T cell receptor beta chains below, sequenced in a study of prognosis after radiotherapy for stage I lung cancer. Genomic DNA was subjected to two-round multiplex PCR for amplification of TCR beta CDR3. The first PCR round targeted every TRBV and TRBJ gene with specific primers. TCRdb itself ran the multiplex PCR reads through MiXCR, one entry per CDR3 protein. This table holds about 21,000 distinct CDR3 sequences, around 46% found once. The material sequenced was PBMCs, taken before or after stereotactic body radiation therapy (not recorded which). All receptors come from a donor aged 50 or older with non-small cell lung cancer.

This clonotype was picked up many times. The gene calls are TRBV6-5 and TRBJ2-7; D uncertain. Trimming left V 2 bases short and J 0 bases short, with 11 bases between. Germline CDR1 reads MNHEY; CDR2 reads SVGAGI. CDR3 size: 15 residues. The CDR3 sequence is CASSYNFPSSYEQYF. The CDR3 DNA sequence: TGTGCCAGCAGTTACAATTTCCCAAGCTCCTACGAGCAGTACTTC.

V usage is TRBV6-1 and J usage is TRBJ2-1; tentatively, D is TRBD1 (6 bases). The V end lost 8 bases, the J end lost 8 bases, and 16 bases lay between the germline ends. Germline V lookup: CDR1 MNHNS, CDR2 SASEGT. This CDR3 has 13 residues. DNA of the CDR3: TGTGCCAGCGGGTGGGGGCCTAGGGATGAGCAGTTCTTC. Protein: CASGWGPRDEQFF.

This clonotype was seen at least ten times. The rearrangement joins TRBV6-2 or TRBV6-3 to TRBJ2-5; TRBD1 agrees at 8 bases. Germline values: CDR1 MNHEY, CDR2 SVGEGT. The V segment lost 6 bases and the J segment 4 bases; nucleotides outside the gene matches: 7. The CDR3 has 14 amino acids. The CDR3 bases are TGTGCCAGCAGGCTGACAGGGGCGAGAGAGACCCAGTACTTC. Translating it yields CASRLTGARETQYF.

V and J are TRBV2 and TRBJ1-2; D is possibly TRBD1 (6 bases). Germline V lookup: CDR1 SNHLY, CDR2 FYNNEI. Trimming stripped 7 bases from V and 1 base from J, with 16 bases between. The CDR3 covers 15 residues. The CDR3 sequence: CASTLDRAYNYGYTF. CDR3 DNA: TGTGCCAGCACCTTGGACAGAGCTTATAACTATGGCTACACCTTC. The whole variable domain, filled in from reference TRBV2 and TRBJ1-2, reads EPEVTQTPSHQVTQMGQEVILRCVPISNHLYFYWYRQILGQKVEFLVSFYNNEISEKSEIFDDQFSVERPDGSNFTLKIRSTKLEDSAMYFCASTLDRAYNYGYTFGSGTRLTVV.

This rearrangement joins TRBV24-1 to TRBJ2-5, with D hard to call. This CDR3 contains 13 residues. Germline V gene lookup returns CDR1 KGHDR and CDR2 SFDVKD. V lost 7 bases, J lost 4 bases, and 12 bases lay in between. Written as DNA, the CDR3 is TGTGCCACCAGCCAACGAAGTGTAGAGACCCAGTACTTC. Its protein product is CATSQRSVETQYF.

This clonotype was recorded many times. The genes are TRBV6-1 and TRBJ2-4; D may be TRBD1 (6 bases). CDR3 length: 14 amino acids. Between the trimmed V and J ends, which lost 7 bases and 1 base, there was a span of 11 bases. Germline CDR1 and CDR2: MNHNS and SASEGT. The CDR3 loop is CASNLDRAKNIQYF. In DNA form, the CDR3 reads TGTGCCAGCAACCTCGACAGGGCCAAAAACATTCAGTACTTC.

The chain employs TRBV7-6 and TRBJ2-7; TRBD2 aligns across 10 bases. The germline V gene encodes CDR1 SGHVS and CDR2 FNYEAQ. There are 19 residues in the CDR3. V lost 3 bases, J lost 2 bases, and 16 bases stayed unmatched. CDR3: CASSLGHGRTSGTPYEQYF. Written as DNA, the CDR3 is TGTGCCAGCAGCTTGGGACATGGGCGTACTAGCGGGACCCCCTACGAGCAGTACTTC.

The chain joins TRBV27 to TRBJ2-2; 8 bases agree with TRBD1. CDR1 MNHEY and CDR2 SMNVEV come from the germline V gene (reference sequence). The V segment lost 8 bases and the J segment 4 bases; nucleotides outside the gene matches: 9. This CDR3 is built from 15 residues. The CDR3 coding sequence is TGTGCCAGCTCCCGGACAGGGTGCTTCACCGGGGAGCTGTTTTTT. It encodes CASSRTGCFTGELFF.

Concerning this clonotype itself: A single base separates this from a much larger clone, so it may be a read error. In DNA, the CDR3 is TGTGCCAGCAGCTTTCAGGCAGGGCCGGTCACTGAAGCTTTCTTT. It specifies CASSFQAGPVTEAFF. The chain employs TRBV7-3 and TRBJ1-1; tentatively, D is TRBD1 (5 bases). Germline CDR1 SGHTA, CDR2 FQGTGA. The CDR3 has 15 amino acids. The V end lost 3 bases, the J end lost 4 bases, and 15 bases lay between the germline ends.

This clonotype showed up many times. The chain recombines TRBV6-1 with TRBJ2-3; no firm D call. V lost 6 bases to trimming and J lost 1 base, with 8 bases between them. Germline V gives CDR1 MNHNS, CDR2 SASEGT. This CDR3 contains 13 residues. The CDR3 coding sequence is TGTGCCAGCAGCGCCCCCGGCACAGATACGCAGTATTTT. It specifies CASSAPGTDTQYF.

This clonotype was seen repeatedly, ten times or more. The rearrangement links TRBV5-1 to TRBJ2-7; D unresolved. Trimming cost V 0 bases and J 7 bases, with 5 bases left between them. Per the germline V gene, CDR1 is SGHRS and CDR2 is YFSETQ. The CDR3 length is 11 residues. The CDR3 DNA sequence: TGCGCCAGCAGCTTGGAAGGTGAGCAGTACTTC. Its protein is CASSLEGEQYF.

V gene TRBV9 combines with J gene TRBJ2-3; D not resolved. V was shortened by 0 bases and J by 3 bases, with 14 bases between the two germline ends. The length of the CDR3 is 16 residues. Germline lookup yields CDR1 SGDLS and CDR2 YYNGEE. In nucleotides, the CDR3 is TGTGCCAGCAGCGTAGAGGTAGGGAAGGTGACAGATACGCAGTATTTT. It codes for CASSVEVGKVTDTQYF.

This clonotype was counted at least ten times. The chain recombines TRBV20-1 with TRBJ2-3; 13 bases agree with TRBD2. The CDR3 runs 19 residues. Germline V gives CDR1 DFQATT, CDR2 SNEGSKA (reference sequence). Losses at the gene ends were 1 base for V and 2 bases for J; bases not matched to a gene: 12. The CDR3 region has the DNA TGCAGTGCTAGAGCCGGATTATTACTAGCGGGAGGGCCCACAGATACGCAGTATTTT. Translated, it gives CSARAGLLLAGGPTDTQYF.

The V call is TRBV10-2, the J call TRBJ2-1; 12 bases are shared with TRBD2. This CDR3 has 15 residues. Losses at the gene ends were 6 bases for V and 7 bases for J; bases not matched to a gene: 7. The V gene's germline CDR1 is WSHSY and CDR2 SAAADI. The CDR3 region is CASSPTSGRLNEQFF. CDR3 coding DNA: TGCGCCAGCAGCCCAACTAGCGGGAGGCTGAATGAGCAGTTCTTC.

This clonotype was counted many times. The chain carries TRBV28 and TRBJ2-1; 9 nucleotides align to TRBD2. The V segment lost 6 bases and the J segment 6 bases; nucleotides outside the gene matches: 3. Germline loops: CDR1 MDHEN, CDR2 SYDVKM. This CDR3 spans 13 amino acids. The CDR3, as DNA: TGTGCCAGCAGGGCTAGCGGGATCAATGAGCAGTTCTTC. Protein product: CASRASGINEQFF.

The chain links TRBV7-9 to TRBJ2-7; 10 bases line up with TRBD2. Germline V gene sequence: CDR1 SEHNR, CDR2 FQNEAQ (reference sequence). Trimming removed 4 bases from V and 7 bases from J; junction bases left unmatched: 4. There are 13 residues in the CDR3. In DNA form, the CDR3 reads TGTGCCAGCAGCTCTAGCGGGAGTGGGGAGCAGTACTTC. Encoded protein: CASSSSGSGEQYF. The variable domain in full, with the rest retrieved from reference TRBV7-9 and TRBJ2-7, is DTGVSQNPRHKITKRGQNVTFRCDPISEHNRLYWYRQTLGQGPEFLTYFQNEAQLEKSRLLSDRFSAERPKGSFSTLEIQRTEQGDSAMYLCASSSSGSGEQYFGPGTRLTVT.

This clonotype has a count of ten or more. This sequence joins TRBV29-1 and TRBJ2-1; a possible D gene is TRBD1 (5 bases). Per the germline V gene, CDR1 is SQVTM and CDR2 is ANQGSEA. The V gene lost 1 base and the J gene lost 4 bases, with 17 bases spanning the gap. The CDR3 consists of 16 residues. The CDR3 loop is CSVEGGSGFLYNEQFF. Here the CDR3 DNA reads TGCAGCGTTGAAGGAGGATCAGGGTTCCTATACAATGAGCAGTTCTTC.

About this clonotype itself: A far larger clone is only one base removed, so a read error is likely. In nucleotides, the CDR3 is TGTGCCAGCACCCAATTAGGATTGTTAGGGGGCTACACCTTC. The encoded protein is CASTQLGLLGGYTF. V usage is TRBV6-2 or TRBV6-3 and J usage is TRBJ1-2; D gene ambiguous. CDR3 length: 14 amino acids. The V gene lost 7 bases and the J gene lost 8 bases, with 20 bases spanning the gap. Germline V gives CDR1 MNHEY, CDR2 SVGEGT.

This clonotype was observed many times. The chain has TRBV6-2 or TRBV6-3 and TRBJ1-4, with D uncertain. The germline V and J ends were trimmed by 0 bases and 9 bases, with 8 bases remaining between them. The CDR3 is 13 amino acids. Germline lookup yields CDR1 MNHEY and CDR2 SVGEGT. The CDR3 DNA is TGTGCCAGCAGTTACTCGGATGCGAAAAAACTGTTTTTT. Encoded protein: CASSYSDAKKLFF.

A word on this clonotype: One end of the junction varies from germline; a read error may be responsible. The chain carries TRBV24-1 and TRBJ2-6; no firm D call. The CDR3 extends over 16 amino acids. Per germline, CDR1 KGHDR and CDR2 SFDVKD. CDR3 coding DNA: TGTGCCACCAGTGATCGCAGTGCCTCTGTGGCCAACGTCCTGACTTTC. It is translated as CATSDRSASVANVLTF.

Of note for this clonotype: A much larger clonotype is one base distant, so this may be a read error. The chain employs TRBV27 and TRBJ2-7; 8 nucleotides align to TRBD1. Germline V gene lookup returns CDR1 MNHEY and CDR2 SMNVEV (reference sequence). CDR3 size: 12 residues. Written as DNA, the CDR3 is TGTGTCAGCAGTCCGACAGGGGTCGAGCATTACTTC. Translating gives CVSSPTGVEHYF.